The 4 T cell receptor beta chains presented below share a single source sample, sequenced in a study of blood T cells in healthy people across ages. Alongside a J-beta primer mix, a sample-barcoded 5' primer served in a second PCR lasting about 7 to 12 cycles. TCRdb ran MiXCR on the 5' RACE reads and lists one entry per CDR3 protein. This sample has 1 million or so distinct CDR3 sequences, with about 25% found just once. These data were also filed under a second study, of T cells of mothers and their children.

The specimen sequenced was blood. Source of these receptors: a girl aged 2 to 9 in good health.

The CDR3 DNA reads TGTGCCAGCAGCTTGGACTTGGGGTGGGATCAGCCCCAGCATTTT. Encoded protein: CASSLDLGWDQPQHF. The chain has TRBV5-5 and TRBJ1-5; no clear D. Germline loops: CDR1 SGHKS, CDR2 YYEKEE (reference sequence). CDR3 length: 15 residues. V was shortened by 0 bases and J by 5 bases, with 12 bases between the two germline ends.

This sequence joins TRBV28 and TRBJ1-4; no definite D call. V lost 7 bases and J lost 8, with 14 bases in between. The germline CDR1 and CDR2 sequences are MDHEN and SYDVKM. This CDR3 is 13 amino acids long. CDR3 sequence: CASTRVGSEKLFF. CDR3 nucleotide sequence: TGTGCCAGCACAAGGGTAGGAAGCGAAAAACTGTTTTTT.

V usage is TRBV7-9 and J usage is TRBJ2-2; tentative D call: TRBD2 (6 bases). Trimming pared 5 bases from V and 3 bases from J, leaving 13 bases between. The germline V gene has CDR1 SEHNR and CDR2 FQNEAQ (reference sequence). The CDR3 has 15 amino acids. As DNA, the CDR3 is TGTGCCAGCAGCGAATGGGCTAGCGACACCGGGGAGCTGTTTTTT. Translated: CASSEWASDTGELFF.

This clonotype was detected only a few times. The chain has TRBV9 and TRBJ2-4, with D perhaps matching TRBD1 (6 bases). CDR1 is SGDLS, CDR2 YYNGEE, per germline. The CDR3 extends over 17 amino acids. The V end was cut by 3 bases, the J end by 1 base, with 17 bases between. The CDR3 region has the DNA TGTGCCAGCAGCGAGGGGCTAGGGGGACATGCCAAAAACATTCAGTACTTC. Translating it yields CASSEGLGGHAKNIQYF.